Listed below are T cell receptor beta chains from one sample, sequenced in a study of blood T cell repertoires in COVID-19. TCRdb keeps only in-frame clones here, not all; method: immunoSEQ multiplex PCR. There are some 150,000 clones in the sample; around 85% occur only once, and approximately 3.5% lies in the top ten. Source material: peripheral blood. The receptor source for this set is a man aged 65-85 years with acute or convalescent COVID-19. The CDR3 runs from the conserved cysteine through the conserved F or W. A D gene is named only where the DNA matches it firmly. Clone size is not always given. Where it is, it says once, few, many or a class for expanded clones.

abundance,v_gene,d_gene,j_gene,CDR3nt,CDR3aa
.,TRBV9,.,TRBJ1-2,TGTGCCAGCAGTCGGGACTATGGCTACACCTTC,CASSRDYGYTF
.,TRBV27,TRBD2,TRBJ2-3,TGTGCCAGCAGTTTAAGGTCTAGCGGGAGCACAGATACGCAGTATTTT,CASSLRSSGSTDTQYF
few,TRBV7-3,.,TRBJ2-7,TGTGCCAGCAGCAGGTTTGAAGGAGACGAGCAGTACTTC,CASSRFEGDEQYF
.,TRBV7-6,TRBD1,TRBJ2-3,TGTGCCAGCAGCTTCCGACAGGGGCCTACAGATACGCAGTATTTT,CASSFRQGPTDTQYF
.,TRBV29-1,TRBD1,TRBJ2-7,TGCAGCGTTTATATTTCGGGACAGGGGTACTTC,CSVYISGQGYF
.,TRBV9,TRBD1,TRBJ1-1,TGTGCCAGCAGCGCATCCGGGACAGCGAACACTGAAGCTTTCTTT,CASSASGTANTEAFF
.,TRBV5-4,.,TRBJ1-1,TGTGCCAGCAGCGTGGGGGCGGGGGGCAGGACTGAAGCTTTCTTT,CASSVGAGGRTEAFF
.,TRBV3-1/TRBV3-2,TRBD1,TRBJ1-5,TGTGCCAGCAGCCAAGATGGGACAGGGAATCAGCCCCAGCATTTT,CASSQDGTGNQPQHF
once,TRBV5-1,TRBD1,TRBJ2-6,TGCGCCAGCAGCCCGGGACAGGGGGTCTCTGGGGCCAACGTCCTGACTTTC,CASSPGQGVSGANVLTF
once,TRBV3-1/TRBV3-2,.,TRBJ1-5,TGTGCCAGCAGCCTCCGGTTTGACAATCAGCCCCAGCATTTT,CASSLRFDNQPQHF
.,TRBV18,TRBD1,TRBJ1-6,TGTGCCAGCTCACCGGACAGGGGAGTGAATTCACCCCTCCACTTT,CASSPDRGVNSPLHF
once,TRBV19,TRBD1,TRBJ1-2,TGTGCCAGTCAGGACAGGCAGAACTATGGCTACACCTTC,CASQDRQNYGYTF
.,TRBV9,TRBD1,TRBJ1-1,TGTGCCAGCAGCCCGCGACAGGGCATGAACACTGAAGCTTTCTTT,CASSPRQGMNTEAFF
.,TRBV6-6,TRBD2,TRBJ2-1,TGTGCCACCCGGGGCGGGGGAAACAATGAGCAGTTCTTC,CATRGGGNNEQFF
.,TRBV4-2,TRBD2,TRBJ2-1,TGTGCCAGCAGCCAAGATCAACTAGCGGGAGAGAGTGAGCAGTTCTTC,CASSQDQLAGESEQFF
.,TRBV27,TRBD2,TRBJ2-1,TGTGCCAGCAAATCCCTAGCGGGAGTGACCTCCGGGGGCAATGAGCAGTTCTTC,CASKSLAGVTSGGNEQFF
.,TRBV24-1,TRBD1,TRBJ2-2,TGTGCCACCGGGGGACAGGTGAACACCGGGGAGCTGTTTTTT,CATGGQVNTGELFF
once,TRBV21-1,.,TRBJ2-6,TGTGCCAGCAGCAACACGACCCCGGGACAGGCCTGCTCTGGGGCCAACGTCCTGACTTTC,CASSNTTPGQACSGANVLTF
.,TRBV5-4,.,TRBJ2-1,TGTGCCAGCAGAGGGGGGGAGGGCCTTGGTGAGCAGTTCTTC,CASRGGEGLGEQFF
once,TRBV5-1,TRBD1,TRBJ2-6,TGCGCCAGCAGCTTGGGCTTACAGGGGGCCGGGGCCAACGTCCTGACTTTC,CASSLGLQGAGANVLTF
.,TRBV5-1,TRBD1,TRBJ1-1,TGCGCCAGCAGCTTGGCAGGGGGCGTCGCTGAAGCTTTCTTT,CASSLAGGVAEAFF
.,TRBV29-1,.,TRBJ2-7,TGCAGCGTTGTAACTGTGAGCTCCTACGAGCAGTACTTC,CSVVTVSSYEQYF
.,TRBV9,TRBD2,TRBJ2-3,TGTGCCAGCAGCGTCAGCGTTAGCGGGGGTGGGGATACGCAGTATTTT,CASSVSVSGGGDTQYF
.,TRBV5-6,TRBD2,TRBJ2-1,TGTGCCAGCAGCTTGCGAGCGGGATTTGACAATGAGCAGTTCTTC,CASSLRAGFDNEQFF
.,TRBV5-8,.,TRBJ2-6,TGTGCCAGCAGCTCACAGTCTTCTGGGGCCAACGTCCTGACTTTC,CASSSQSSGANVLTF
.,TRBV10-3,.,TRBJ2-5,TGTGCCATCAGTGGAGACAACCAAGAGACCCAGTACTTC,CAISGDNQETQYF
.,TRBV11-2,TRBD2,TRBJ2-4,TGTGCCAGCAGCTTAGGGCGGGAGAACATTCAGTACTTC,CASSLGRENIQYF
.,TRBV12-3/TRBV12-4,.,TRBJ1-3,TGTGCCAGCAGTTTGCAGTCTGGAAACACCATATATTTT,CASSLQSGNTIYF
.,TRBV30,TRBD1,TRBJ2-7,TGTGCCTGGAGTGCGAAACAGGGGGCATACGAGCAGTACTTC,CAWSAKQGAYEQYF
.,TRBV5-4,TRBD1,TRBJ2-7,TGTGCCAGCAGTCTAGGTTTGGACAGGGACCACGAGCAGTACTTC,CASSLGLDRDHEQYF
.,TRBV9,TRBD2,TRBJ2-1,TGTGCCAGCAGCGTCAGGTGGCTAGCGGGAGAGGGGGAGCAGTTCTTC,CASSVRWLAGEGEQFF
.,TRBV10-3,TRBD1,TRBJ2-1,TGTGCCATCAGCCCGGGACAGGCTTACAATGAGCAGTTCTTC,CAISPGQAYNEQFF
.,TRBV10-3,TRBD1,TRBJ2-7,TGTGCCATCTCCGGGACAGGGGGTAGATACGAGCAGTACTTC,CAISGTGGRYEQYF
few,TRBV7-2,.,TRBJ2-7,TGTGCCAGCAGCTATGGGGCATCCTACGAGCAGTACTTC,CASSYGASYEQYF
.,TRBV27,.,TRBJ1-1,TGTGCCAGCAGTTTATCCTTCCCGACTCCGAACACTGAAGCTTTCTTT,CASSLSFPTPNTEAFF
.,TRBV2,TRBD2,TRBJ2-3,TGTGCCAGCAGTGAAGCGGTAGCGGGAGGGTACACAGATACGCAGTATTTT,CASSEAVAGGYTDTQYF
.,TRBV4-2,.,TRBJ2-1,TGTGCCAGCAGCCAAGATTGGGGGGAGGCCCTCGGAGGGAACAATGAGCAGTTCTTC,CASSQDWGEALGGNNEQFF
.,TRBV28,TRBD1,TRBJ1-3,TGTGCCAGCAGTCGGGCGGACAGGGGTTCTGGAAACACCATATATTTT,CASSRADRGSGNTIYF
.,TRBV4-2,.,TRBJ1-6,TGTGCCAGCAGCCAAGATCGCGGTTCAGTCTTTTATAATTCACCCCTCCACTTT,CASSQDRGSVFYNSPLHF
.,TRBV28,.,TRBJ2-7,TGTGCCAGCAGTTTGAGGCTCCCCTACGAGCAGTACTTC,CASSLRLPYEQYF
.,TRBV5-4,TRBD1,TRBJ1-1,TGTGCCAGCAGCATGCAGACAGGGGAGTACACTGAAGCTTTCTTT,CASSMQTGEYTEAFF
.,TRBV7-2,TRBD2,TRBJ2-1,TGTGCCAGCAGCTTCACGGGAGGCCGGAATGAGCAGTTCTTC,CASSFTGGRNEQFF
.,TRBV4-1,.,TRBJ2-7,TGCGCCAGCAGCCAGGAACCCCGGACGGGGGTCGGCGAGCAGTACTTC,CASSQEPRTGVGEQYF
.,TRBV7-3,TRBD2,TRBJ2-1,TGTGCCAGCAGCTTAGCGGGAGCGAACAATGAGCAGTTCTTC,CASSLAGANNEQFF
.,TRBV7-2,.,TRBJ2-5,TGTGCCAGCAGCTTAGGGGGACGGGGGGCCCAAGAGACCCAGTACTTC,CASSLGGRGAQETQYF
few,TRBV7-2,TRBD1,TRBJ1-1,TGTGCCAGCAGCCAGTTCAGGGGGCCGGGTACAGCTTTCTTT,CASSQFRGPGTAFF
.,TRBV5-8,.,TRBJ2-1,TGTGCCAGCAGCTTGGGACTTACGAGCTCCTACAATGAGCAGTTCTTC,CASSLGLTSSYNEQFF
.,TRBV19,TRBD2,TRBJ2-3,TGTGCCAGTAGCGTCTTACCCCCGGGAGGGATTCCAGATACGCAGTATTTT,CASSVLPPGGIPDTQYF
.,TRBV19,TRBD1,TRBJ1-2,TGTGCCAGTAGTACAACGTCCGGGACAGGGGTCTATGGCTACACCTTC,CASSTTSGTGVYGYTF
.,TRBV28,TRBD1,TRBJ2-7,TGTGCCAGCAGTCCCCCCGAGACAGGGGGATATGAGCAGTACTTC,CASSPPETGGYEQYF
once,TRBV6-5,TRBD2,TRBJ2-5,TGTGCCAGCAGTTGGGCGGGACTAGCGGGAGGAGAGACCCAGTACTTC,CASSWAGLAGGETQYF
once,TRBV28,.,TRBJ1-1,TGTGCCAGCAGTCCTCCGGGCGGGTCGTGGACTGAAGCTTTCTTT,CASSPPGGSWTEAFF
.,TRBV14,TRBD2,TRBJ2-5,TGTGCCAGCAGCCGCCGACTAGCGGGAGGGCAAGAGACCCAGTACTTC,CASSRRLAGGQETQYF
.,TRBV12-3/TRBV12-4,.,TRBJ1-6,TGTGCCAGCAGCTCCTCCGGGAGCTCACCCCTCCACTTT,CASSSSGSSPLHF
.,TRBV18,.,TRBJ1-4,TGTGCCAGCTCACTGGGCCCCAGCGAAAAACTGTTTTTT,CASSLGPSEKLFF
.,TRBV9,TRBD2,TRBJ2-7,TGTGCCAGCAGCGTTGGACTAGCGGCTTTGGGGGAGCAGTACTTC,CASSVGLAALGEQYF
.,TRBV19,TRBD1,TRBJ2-5,TGTGCCAGTAGTCCTGGGACAGGGGAGACCCAGTACTTC,CASSPGTGETQYF
.,TRBV5-1,TRBD1,TRBJ2-1,TGCGCCAGCAGCCTCGGACAGGGGGCGTACAATGAGCAGTTCTTC,CASSLGQGAYNEQFF
.,TRBV6-6,TRBD2,TRBJ2-1,TGTGCCAGCAGCTCGAGCGGGAGCCCCCCCTACAATGAGCAGTTCTTC,CASSSSGSPPYNEQFF